This T cell receptor beta chain emerged from a study of beta chain features in type 1 diabetes. Expressed TCRB transcripts were sequenced because the isolated RNA had all been reverse transcribed beforehand. Generated by immunoSEQ multiplex PCR, the TCRdb table keeps only in-frame clones and is missing some. The sample lists roughly 500,000 clones; about 30% were seen once. Points from the study as a whole: A possible short-template PCR bias applies equally to patients and controls.

Each population that was sorted was more than 98% pure. The CDR3 has 14 amino acids. V gave up 2 bases and J gave up 7 bases; unmatched junction bases: 6. The germline V gene has CDR1 MGHDK and CDR2 SYGVNS. This clone turned up a few times. No antigen is known for it. The chain is built from TRBV25-1 and TRBJ1-1; TRBD1 matches at 8 bases. Sequencing was performed on naive CD4+ T cells from blood. The source of this sequence is a man aged 18 to 35 in good health. This CDR3 is CASSEQGAVGEAFF. DNA of the CDR3: TGTGCCAGCAGTGAACAGGGGGCTGTTGGTGAAGCTTTCTTT.